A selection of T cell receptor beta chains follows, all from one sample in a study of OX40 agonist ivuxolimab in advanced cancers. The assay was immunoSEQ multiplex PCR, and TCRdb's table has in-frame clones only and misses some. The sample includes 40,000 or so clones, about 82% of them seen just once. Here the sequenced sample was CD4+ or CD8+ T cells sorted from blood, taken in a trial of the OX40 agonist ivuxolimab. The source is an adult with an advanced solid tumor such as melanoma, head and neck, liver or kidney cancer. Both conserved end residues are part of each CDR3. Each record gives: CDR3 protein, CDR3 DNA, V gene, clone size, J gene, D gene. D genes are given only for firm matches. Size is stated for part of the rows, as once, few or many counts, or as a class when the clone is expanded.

CDR3 protein: CASSAQELTEAFF
CDR3 DNA: TGTGCCAGCAGCGCCCAGGAATTAACTGAAGCTTTCTTT
V gene: TRBV27
clone size: .
J gene: TRBJ1-1
D gene: .

CDR3 protein: CASSVGYVHEQFF
CDR3 DNA: TGTGCCAGCAGCGTAGGATATGTGCATGAGCAGTTCTTC
V gene: TRBV9
clone size: .
J gene: TRBJ2-1
D gene: .

CDR3 protein: CASSRTSVSGANVLTF
CDR3 DNA: TGTGCCAGCAGCCGGACATCCGTCTCTGGGGCCAACGTCCTGACTTTC
V gene: TRBV5-4
clone size: .
J gene: TRBJ2-6
D gene: .

CDR3 protein: CASSQTRQETQYF
CDR3 DNA: TGTGCCAGCAGCCAGACACGACAAGAGACCCAGTACTTC
V gene: TRBV7-2
clone size: .
J gene: TRBJ2-5
D gene: .

CDR3 protein: CARLWGNTIYF
CDR3 DNA: TGTGCCAGACTATGGGGAAACACCATATATTTT
V gene: TRBV30
clone size: .
J gene: TRBJ1-3
D gene: .

CDR3 protein: CASSQVGGRVSEQYF
CDR3 DNA: TGCGCCAGCAGCCAAGTCGGGGGCAGGGTCTCCGAGCAGTACTTC
V gene: TRBV4-3
clone size: .
J gene: TRBJ2-7
D gene: .

CDR3 protein: CASSIWQGAFGNTEAFF
CDR3 DNA: TGTGCCAGTAGTATTTGGCAGGGGGCATTCGGGAACACTGAAGCTTTCTTT
V gene: TRBV19
clone size: .
J gene: TRBJ1-1
D gene: TRBD1

CDR3 protein: CAIRPGFSTQGGYTF
CDR3 DNA: TGTGCCATCAGGCCGGGTTTTAGTACACAGGGAGGCTACACCTTC
V gene: TRBV10-3
clone size: .
J gene: TRBJ1-2
D gene: .

CDR3 protein: CASSLPGVSAFF
CDR3 DNA: TGTGCCAGCTCCCTTCCAGGCGTGTCGGCTTTCTTT
V gene: TRBV18
clone size: .
J gene: TRBJ1-1
D gene: .

CDR3 protein: CASSRGGAVDEQFF
CDR3 DNA: TGTGCCAGCAGCCGGGGGGGAGCAGTTGACGAGCAGTTCTTC
V gene: TRBV11-2
clone size: .
J gene: TRBJ2-1
D gene: TRBD2

CDR3 protein: CAISDSWGQPQHF
CDR3 DNA: TGTGCCATCTCGGACAGCTGGGGTCAGCCCCAGCATTTT
V gene: TRBV10-3
clone size: .
J gene: TRBJ1-5
D gene: .

CDR3 protein: CASSLVGRSSYEQYF
CDR3 DNA: TGTGCCAGCAGCTTAGTCGGACGGAGCTCCTACGAGCAGTACTTC
V gene: TRBV7-3
clone size: .
J gene: TRBJ2-7
D gene: .

CDR3 protein: CASSLGSGRLGQFF
CDR3 DNA: TGCGCCAGCAGCTTGGGGTCCGGGCGACTGGGGCAGTTCTTC
V gene: TRBV5-1
clone size: .
J gene: TRBJ2-1
D gene: .

CDR3 protein: CASSYSPWNTEAFF
CDR3 DNA: TGTGCCAGCAGTTACAGCCCTTGGAACACTGAAGCTTTCTTT
V gene: TRBV6-5
clone size: .
J gene: TRBJ1-1
D gene: .

CDR3 protein: CASSIGASGGSEQFF
CDR3 DNA: TGTGCCAGTAGTATAGGGGCTAGCGGGGGAAGTGAGCAGTTCTTC
V gene: TRBV19
clone size: few
J gene: TRBJ2-1
D gene: TRBD2

CDR3 protein: CASSYRDRGQDTQYF
CDR3 DNA: TGTGCCAGCAGTTACCGGGACAGGGGGCAAGATACGCAGTATTTT
V gene: TRBV27
clone size: .
J gene: TRBJ2-3
D gene: TRBD1

CDR3 protein: CASSVGLPEQYF
CDR3 DNA: TGTGCCAGCAGTGTAGGTCTTCCCGAGCAGTACTTC
V gene: TRBV2
clone size: .
J gene: TRBJ2-7
D gene: .

CDR3 protein: CASSKEGPGTGELFF
CDR3 DNA: TGTGCCAGCAGCAAGGAGGGACCTGGAACCGGGGAGCTGTTTTTT
V gene: TRBV4-2
clone size: .
J gene: TRBJ2-2
D gene: .

CDR3 protein: CASSYEGYTEAFF
CDR3 DNA: TGTGCCAGCAGTTACGAGGGATACACTGAAGCTTTCTTT
V gene: TRBV6-5
clone size: .
J gene: TRBJ1-1
D gene: .

CDR3 protein: CASSWQGADVGTQYF
CDR3 DNA: TGCGCCAGCAGTTGGCAGGGCGCGGATGTTGGGACCCAGTACTTC
V gene: TRBV10-2
clone size: .
J gene: TRBJ2-5
D gene: .

CDR3 protein: CASRGQGTQFF
CDR3 DNA: TGTGCCAGCAGGGGACAGGGGACGCAGTTCTTC
V gene: TRBV6-4
clone size: .
J gene: TRBJ2-1
D gene: TRBD1

CDR3 protein: CASSGKDRGFGYTF
CDR3 DNA: TGTGCCAGCAGCGGAAAAGACAGGGGGTTTGGCTACACCTTC
V gene: TRBV7-3
clone size: .
J gene: TRBJ1-2
D gene: TRBD1

CDR3 protein: CASSPLRRGRDGTGELFF
CDR3 DNA: TGTGCCAGCAGCCCTCTGAGGCGGGGCAGGGATGGTACCGGGGAGCTGTTTTTT
V gene: TRBV7-3
clone size: once
J gene: TRBJ2-2
D gene: .

CDR3 protein: CASSDRDSGELFF
CDR3 DNA: TGTGCCAGCAGTGACAGGGACTCCGGGGAGCTGTTTTTT
V gene: TRBV6-4
clone size: large
J gene: TRBJ2-2
D gene: .

CDR3 protein: CASSPRASYEQYF
CDR3 DNA: TGTGCCAGCAGCCCGAGGGCCAGCTACGAGCAGTACTTC
V gene: TRBV11-1
clone size: .
J gene: TRBJ2-7
D gene: .

CDR3 protein: CASSLGLSSGNQETQYF
CDR3 DNA: TGTGCCAGCAGCTTAGGTCTCTCTAGCGGGAACCAAGAGACCCAGTACTTC
V gene: TRBV7-3
clone size: .
J gene: TRBJ2-5
D gene: TRBD2

CDR3 protein: CASSHRDSPLHF
CDR3 DNA: TGTGCCAGCAGCCACAGGGATTCACCCCTCCACTTT
V gene: TRBV27
clone size: medium-sized
J gene: TRBJ1-6
D gene: .

CDR3 protein: CASSLGRGDQPQHF
CDR3 DNA: TGTGCCAGCAGCTTAGGCCGAGGAGATCAGCCCCAGCATTTT
V gene: TRBV7-9
clone size: .
J gene: TRBJ1-5
D gene: .

CDR3 protein: CASSIGLRLRSSYEQYF
CDR3 DNA: TGTGCCAGTAGTATCGGTCTAAGGCTTAGGAGCTCCTACGAGCAGTACTTC
V gene: TRBV19
clone size: .
J gene: TRBJ2-7
D gene: .

CDR3 protein: CASSLLSGGLPYEQYF
CDR3 DNA: TGTGCCAGCAGCTTACTTAGCGGGGGGCTTCCCTACGAGCAGTACTTC
V gene: TRBV7-9
clone size: few
J gene: TRBJ2-7
D gene: TRBD2

CDR3 protein: CASSPSPEGRRDLKLFF
CDR3 DNA: TGTGCCAGCTCACCCTCACCGGAGGGCAGGAGGGATCTAAAACTGTTTTTT
V gene: TRBV18
clone size: .
J gene: TRBJ1-4
D gene: .

CDR3 protein: CASSQDFGGISSYEQYF
CDR3 DNA: TGCGCCAGCAGCCAAGATTTTGGGGGCATCAGCTCCTACGAGCAGTACTTC
V gene: TRBV4-1
clone size: .
J gene: TRBJ2-7
D gene: .

CDR3 protein: CASSQARILHRGNEQFF
CDR3 DNA: TGCGCCAGCAGCCAAGCTAGGATTTTACACCGCGGCAATGAGCAGTTCTTC
V gene: TRBV4-1
clone size: .
J gene: TRBJ2-1
D gene: .

CDR3 protein: CASSMGGQGRLNQPQHF
CDR3 DNA: TGTGCCAGTAGTATGGGAGGACAGGGTAGACTAAATCAGCCCCAGCATTTT
V gene: TRBV19
clone size: .
J gene: TRBJ1-5
D gene: TRBD1

CDR3 protein: CASSHSARREDSPLHF
CDR3 DNA: TGTGCCAGCAGCCACTCGGCACGGCGGGAGGATTCACCCCTCCACTTT
V gene: TRBV4-2
clone size: once
J gene: TRBJ1-6
D gene: .